This T cell receptor beta chain stems from a study of T cell clonotyping in hematopoietic cell transplantation. Study outcomes and limitations: Pathologically expanded recipient clonotypes increased progressively from day 30 to day 180 as diversity fell.

The time point here: recipient sample about 28 days before transplant, after cytoreduction. Recipients were bled about 28 days pretransplant and at posttransplant days 30, 100, 180. Profiling relied on immunoSEQ multiplex PCR, and the TCRdb table lists in-frame clones only, not all of them. This sample carries about 41,000 clones, approximately 78% of them seen once, and the ten largest clones take approximately 5.3%. Notes on this clone: Its antigen is undetermined.

Germline V gives CDR1 SGHVS, CDR2 FNYEAQ. Trimming cost V 1 base and J 0 bases; bases outside gene matches: 11. The CDR3 length is 18 residues. The chain employs TRBV7-6 and TRBJ1-1; TRBD1 aligns across 7 bases. The material sequenced was peripheral blood mononuclear cells, taken before stem cell transplant. This clonotype originated in a man in his fifties or sixties with myelodysplastic syndrome. Some clones in this sample may be carry-over from other donors' samples. CDR3 nucleotides: TGTGCCAGCAGCTTAGAAGGGGGCAGGGGATTTCTGAACACTGAAGCTTTCTTT. Translating it yields CASSLEGGRGFLNTEAFF.